This T cell receptor beta chain appears in the sequencing data of a study of T cell responses to AZD1222 COVID-19 vaccine. Study-level points and caveats: Donors were largely white British and mainly female; clonal diversity was possibly underestimated. Only six individuals given AZD1222 were seropositive at baseline.

Analyses pooled second doses at about 4 or about 12 weeks. Data came from immunoSEQ multiplex PCR; TCRdb stores just in-frame clones and leaves some out. The sample has more than 95,000 clones, 89% seen once. Notes on this clone: Its antigen remains unidentified.

The germline V gene has CDR1 MNHNS and CDR2 SASEGT. V was pared by 2 bases and J by 1 base, with 12 bases between. CDR3 length equals 15 residues. This rearrangement joins TRBV6-1 to TRBJ2-7; the D gene is possibly TRBD1 (5 bases). The TCR comes from an adult who received the AZD1222 COVID-19 vaccine. Sequenced material: peripheral blood, taken 28 days after the second AZD1222 dose. CDR3 region: CASSEQGLGSYEQYF. In DNA form, the CDR3 reads TGTGCCAGCAGTGAACAGGGATTGGGGTCCTACGAGCAGTACTTC.